The 10 T cell receptor beta chains reported below all come from one sample, sequenced in a study of OX40 agonist ivuxolimab in advanced cancers. Produced via immunoSEQ multiplex PCR; TCRdb's table is partial and in-frame only. The table records under 45,000 clones, 80% of them present only once. Sequencing was performed on CD4+ or CD8+ T cells sorted from blood, taken in a trial of the OX40 agonist ivuxolimab. The receptors derive from an adult with an advanced solid tumor such as melanoma, head and neck, liver or kidney cancer.

The V gene is TRBV5-6, the J gene TRBJ2-7; unclear D gene. The germline V gene encodes CDR1 SGHDT and CDR2 YYEEEE. This CDR3 spans 12 amino acids. Trimming removed 6 bases from V and 3 bases from J, with 10 bases in between. The CDR3 coding sequence is TGTGCCAGCACCTCACAGCGCTACGAGCAGTACTTC. Translation: CASTSQRYEQYF.

This clone was seen only once. The chain uses TRBV28 and TRBJ2-7, with 7 bases fitting TRBD1. This CDR3 contains 14 residues. Losses at the gene ends were 6 bases for V and 4 bases for J; bases not matched to a gene: 9. Germline values: CDR1 MDHEN, CDR2 SYDVKM. The CDR3 nucleotides are TGTGCCAGCAGACGGGCAGGGGGTAGTTACGAGCAGTACTTC. It encodes CASRRAGGSYEQYF.

The rearrangement joins TRBV5-4 to TRBJ2-2, with D possibly being TRBD1 (6 bases). Trimming took off 3 bases at V and 3 bases at J, with 9 bases between the two ends. CDR1 and CDR2 (germline): SGHNT, YYREEE (reference sequence). The CDR3 runs to 14 residues. CDR3 loop: CASSSDSYTGELFF. The CDR3 nucleotides read TGTGCCAGCAGCTCGGACAGTTACACCGGGGAGCTGTTTTTT.

In this sample, this clone turned up once. The chain employs TRBV11-1 and TRBJ2-5; D may match TRBD1 or TRBD2 (5 bases each). This CDR3 region has 15 residues. Trimming removed 8 bases from V and 5 bases from J, with 21 bases in between. The V gene's germline CDR1 is SGHAT and CDR2 FQDESV (reference sequence). CDR3 DNA: TGTGCCAGCCGCTCTTTTGGGGGAGCTGGGGAGACCCAGTACTTC. It yields the protein CASRSFGGAGETQYF.

V is TRBV11-1 and J is TRBJ1-1, with D maybe TRBD1 (5 bases). V was shortened by 5 bases and J by 0 bases, with 13 bases between the two germline ends. From germline, CDR1 is SGHAT and CDR2 FQDESV (reference sequence). The CDR3 contains 15 residues. The CDR3 region is CASSPAGLVNTEAFF. The CDR3 nucleotides read TGTGCCAGCAGCCCCGCGGGACTAGTGAACACTGAAGCTTTCTTT.

The J gene is TRBJ1-6, the V gene TRBV9; D not certain. Germline V lookup: CDR1 SGDLS, CDR2 YYNGEE. Between the trimmed V and J ends, which lost 7 bases and 9 bases, there was a span of 17 bases. CDR3 size: 14 residues. In DNA form, the CDR3 reads TGTGCCAGCGATAAGAGTTTAGACGGTTCACCCCTCCACTTT. This sequence encodes CASDKSLDGSPLHF. Based on the CDR3 plus reference TRBV9 and TRBJ1-6, the full variable domain is DSGVTQTPKHLITATGQRVTLRCSPRSGDLSVYWYQQSLDQGLQFLIQYYNGEERAKGNILERFSAQQFPDLHSELNLSSLELGDSALYFCASDKSLDGSPLHFGNGTRLTVT.

The chain recombines TRBV7-3 with TRBJ2-3, with D perhaps TRBD1 (6 bases). Germline V lookup: CDR1 SGHTA, CDR2 FQGTGA. V dropped 1 base and J dropped 9 bases, with 17 bases sitting between them. The CDR3 extends over 15 amino acids. CDR3 amino acids: CASSLNSGAQGTQYF. The CDR3 coding sequence is TGTGCCAGCAGCTTAAATTCCGGTGCCCAGGGGACGCAGTATTTT. The whole variable domain, filled in from reference TRBV7-3 and TRBJ2-3, reads GAGVSQTPSNKVTEKGKYVELRCDPISGHTALYWYRQSLGQGPEFLIYFQGTGAADDSGLPNDRFFAVRPEGSVSTLKIQRTERGDSAVYLCASSLNSGAQGTQYFGPGTRLTVL.

The chain is built from TRBV15 and TRBJ2-5; D is unresolved. V lost 0 bases and J lost 5, with 7 bases in between. This CDR3 region has 13 residues. Germline CDR1 LNHNV, CDR2 YYDKDF (reference sequence). In DNA, the CDR3 is TGTGCCACCAGCAGAGATCGCTTGGAGACCCAGTACTTC. This gives the protein CATSRDRLETQYF.

This chain connects TRBV15 to TRBJ1-2, with D possibly matching TRBD1 (6 bases). With 5 bases removed from V and 9 bases from J, the gap between germline ends came to 19 bases. The V gene's germline CDR1 is LNHNV and CDR2 YYDKDF (reference sequence). There are 14 residues in the CDR3. The CDR3 here is CATSPGVPRGRYTF. Here the CDR3 DNA reads TGTGCCACCAGCCCAGGGGTCCCCAGGGGTCGCTACACCTTC.

V gene TRBV11-3 combines with J gene TRBJ2-7, with 7 bases aligning to TRBD2. CDR3 length: 15 amino acids. V was clipped by 0 bases and J by 10 bases; unmatched bases: 12. CDR1 and CDR2 (germline): SGHNT, YENEEA. The CDR3 coding sequence is TGTGCCAGCAGCTTAGAGGGAGGGGAAGGATCGGTTCAGTACTTC. Translating it yields CASSLEGGEGSVQYF.